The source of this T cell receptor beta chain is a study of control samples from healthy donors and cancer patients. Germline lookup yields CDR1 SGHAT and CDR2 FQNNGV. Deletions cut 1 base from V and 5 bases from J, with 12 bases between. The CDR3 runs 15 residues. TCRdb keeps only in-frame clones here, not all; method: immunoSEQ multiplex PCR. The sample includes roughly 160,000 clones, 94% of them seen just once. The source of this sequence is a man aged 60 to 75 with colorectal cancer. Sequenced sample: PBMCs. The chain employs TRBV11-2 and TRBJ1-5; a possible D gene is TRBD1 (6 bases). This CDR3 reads CASSLVDGGDQPQHF. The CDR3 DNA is TGTGCCAGCAGCTTAGTTGATGGGGGCGATCAGCCCCAGCATTTT.